The clone carrying this T cell receptor beta chain was counted ten times or more. The antigen is undetermined. This entry is derived from a study of blood T cells in healthy people across ages. Using a J-beta primer mix together with a sample-barcoded 5' primer, a second PCR was run for about 7 to 12 cycles. Template switching added a 12-random-nucleotide identifier to every cDNA molecule. TCRdb fed the 5' RACE reads into MiXCR, producing one record per CDR3 protein. The sample carries about 630,000 distinct CDR3 sequences, approximately 21% recorded once. The CDR3 runs to 12 residues. Germline loops: CDR1 DFQATT, CDR2 SNEGSKA (reference sequence). V trimming: 3 bases; J trimming: 8 bases; junction bases outside the gene matches: 4. Findings of the study overall: Unsorted PBMC material precluded a definitive naive versus antigen-experienced comparison.

PBMCs were isolated at a quantity of at least 7 million per sample. This sequence originates from a man aged 65 to 79 in good health. J is TRBJ2-1 and V is TRBV20-1, with 7 bases identical to TRBD2. The sequencing sample was made of blood. The CDR3 DNA follows: TGCAGTGCTAGCGGGAGGTGGGATGAGCAGTTCTTC. Translated: CSASGRWDEQFF.